The 16 T cell receptor beta chains presented below share a single source sample, sequenced in a study of PD-1 blockade in classical Hodgkin lymphoma. Produced via immunoSEQ multiplex PCR; TCRdb's table is partial and in-frame only. The sample holds fewer than 20,000 clones, just under 85% seen once. Every patient was affected by relapse after autologous stem cell transplantation, while exposure to brentuximab vedotin was not uniform. Researchers report purifying CD4+ T cells from thawed PBMCs by magnetic negative selection. This specimen consisted of CD4+ T cells from blood, obtained at baseline. The receptors shown here come from a human donor with classical Hodgkin lymphoma.

The rearrangement uses TRBV4-3 and TRBJ2-1; 7 bases match TRBD2. The germline CDR1 and CDR2 sequences are LGHNA and YSLEER. This CDR3 has 19 amino acids. The trim removed 4 bases at V and 0 bases at J, leaving 15 bases unmatched. CDR3 sequence reads: CASSPRGAGTLVSYNEQFF. In nucleotides, the CDR3 is TGCGCCAGCAGCCCTCGGGGAGCGGGAACCCTTGTCTCCTACAATGAGCAGTTCTTC.

The chain has TRBV6-5 and TRBJ1-2; maybe TRBD1 (5 bases). The ends were cut back, 0 bases at V and 1 base at J, with 12 bases in the middle. There are 16 residues in the CDR3. Germline V gene sequence: CDR1 MNHEY, CDR2 SVGAGI. CDR3 sequence: CASSYSSGTDNYGYTF. The CDR3 nucleotides read TGTGCCAGCAGTTACTCGTCGGGGACGGATAACTATGGCTACACCTTC.

The chain employs TRBV2 and TRBJ1-2; unclear D gene. Germline CDR1 is SNHLY and CDR2 is FYNNEI. With 6 bases removed from V and 0 bases from J, the gap between germline ends came to 14 bases. The CDR3 runs 15 residues. The CDR3 loop reads CASSERHGANYGYTF. The DNA of the CDR3 is TGTGCCAGCAGCGAACGCCATGGGGCTAACTATGGCTACACCTTC.

The rearrangement joins TRBV12-5 to TRBJ1-4, with 8 bases fitting TRBD1. J gave up 3 bases and V 5 bases, and 8 bases lay outside the gene matches. Per the germline V gene, CDR1 is LGHNT and CDR2 is FRNRAP. The CDR3 sequence is 16 residues long. DNA for the CDR3: TGTGCTAGTGGTAGAATTTTACAGGGGGCTAATGAAAAACTGTTTTTT. This sequence encodes CASGRILQGANEKLFF.

The V call is TRBV7-9, the J call TRBJ1-1; 7 bases align to TRBD1. Germline values: CDR1 SEHNR, CDR2 FQNEAQ (reference sequence). V was clipped by 10 bases and J by 4 bases; unmatched bases: 9. There are 13 residues in the CDR3. This CDR3 is CANRTTGITEAFF. The CDR3, as DNA: TGTGCCAACAGGACGACAGGGATCACTGAAGCTTTCTTT. Filled out from reference TRBV7-9 and TRBJ1-1, the complete variable domain reads DTGVSQNPRHKITKRGQNVTFRCDPISEHNRLYWYRQTLGQGPEFLTYFQNEAQLEKSRLLSDRFSAERPKGSFSTLEIQRTEQGDSAMYLCANRTTGITEAFFGQGTRLTVV.

The chain recombines TRBV6-5 with TRBJ2-5; D unclear. Trimming took 2 bases from V and 2 from J, leaving 9 bases between them. From germline, CDR1 is MNHEY and CDR2 SVGAGI. The CDR3 consists of 14 residues. CDR3 DNA: TGTGCCAGCAGTTACGCGAGGTGGCAAGAGACCCAGTACTTC. Protein product: CASSYARWQETQYF.

The V and J genes are TRBV5-1 and TRBJ2-1; D uncertain. Looked up from germline, CDR1 is SGHRS and CDR2 is YFSETQ. The CDR3 consists of 13 residues. Between the trimmed V and J ends, which lost 0 bases and 4 bases, there was a span of 5 bases. In DNA form, the CDR3 reads TGCGCCAGCAGCTTGGTGGCTTACAATGAGCAGTTCTTC. Its translation is CASSLVAYNEQFF.

The genes are TRBV6-6 and TRBJ1-2, with D unresolved. The CDR3 consists of 11 residues. CDR1 and CDR2 (germline): MNHNY, SVGAGI (reference sequence). Between the trimmed V and J ends, which lost 8 bases and 6 bases, there was a span of 10 bases. The CDR3 DNA reads TGTGCCAGCCGGGGAAATAATGGCTACACCTTC. Protein product: CASRGNNGYTF.

The chain has TRBV19 and TRBJ1-6; D is unresolved. Germline-derived CDR1 and CDR2 are LNHDA and SQIVND (reference sequence). Deletions cut 5 bases from V and 7 bases from J, with 9 bases between. This CDR3 has 13 residues. CDR3 loop: CASSRTGNSPLHF. DNA for the CDR3: TGTGCCAGTAGTCGGACGGGGAATTCACCCCTCCACTTT.

The chain combines TRBV29-1 with TRBJ2-5, with D possibly matching TRBD2 (5 bases). Germline CDR1 and CDR2: SQVTM and ANQGSEA. V gave up 0 bases and J gave up 4 bases, with 21 bases separating them. The CDR3 loop spans 17 amino acids. DNA for the CDR3: TGCAGCGTTGAAGATGATGGCCCCGCGGAGGCGGGAGAGACCCAGTACTTC. Translating gives CSVEDDGPAEAGETQYF.

This chain uses TRBV6-5 with TRBJ1-1; TRBD1 matches 7 bases. Per the germline V gene, CDR1 is MNHEY and CDR2 is SVGAGI. This CDR3 is built from 14 residues. V was pared by 6 bases and J by 1 base, with 5 bases of the junction left unmatched. The chain's CDR3 is CASSRYRGNTEAFF. In nucleotides, the CDR3 is TGTGCCAGCAGCCGATACAGGGGGAACACTGAAGCTTTCTTT.

The rearrangement joins TRBV5-4 to TRBJ2-7; D is uncertain. V lost 4 bases to trimming and J lost 7 bases, with 15 bases between them. Germline values: CDR1 SGHNT, CDR2 YYREEE (reference sequence). The CDR3 totals 13 residues. CDR3: CASSRQRSEEQYF. CDR3 nucleotides: TGTGCCAGCAGCCGCCAACGCAGTGAGGAGCAGTACTTC.

V is TRBV4-2 and J is TRBJ2-7, with D unclear. The CDR3 is 15 amino acids. V lost 3 bases and J 7 bases, leaving 19 bases between the germline ends. Germline-derived CDR1 and CDR2 are LGHNA and YNFKEQ. CDR3 in DNA: TGTGCCAGCAGCCAGGGGAAAGAGGCCTCTGGTGAGCAGTACTTC. Protein product: CASSQGKEASGEQYF.

V gene TRBV19 combines with J gene TRBJ1-2, with TRBD1 as a possible D gene (5 bases). The germline V and J ends were trimmed by 4 bases and 2 bases, with 11 bases remaining between them. Looked up from germline, CDR1 is LNHDA and CDR2 is SQIVND (reference sequence). The CDR3 is 14 residues long. CDR3 DNA sequence: TGTGCCAGTAGTACCGACAGCCGGAACTATGGCTACACCTTC. Translation gives CASSTDSRNYGYTF.

This chain uses TRBV6-5 with TRBJ1-2; D is possibly TRBD1 (5 bases). V shed 0 bases and J shed 1 base, with 9 bases lying between them. The length of the CDR3 is 15 residues. Per germline, CDR1 MNHEY and CDR2 SVGAGI. The CDR3 bases are TGTGCCAGCAGTTACTCACGGGGCTTTAACTATGGCTACACCTTC. The encoded protein is CASSYSRGFNYGYTF.

This chain joins TRBV6-6 and TRBJ1-5; tentative D call: TRBD1 (6 bases). The CDR3 loop spans 13 amino acids. V shed 2 bases and J shed 10 bases, with 12 bases lying between them. CDR1 is MNHNY, CDR2 SVGAGI, per germline (reference sequence). The CDR3 reads CASSYEQGVPQHF. As DNA, the CDR3 is TGTGCCAGCAGTTACGAACAGGGAGTCCCCCAGCATTTT.